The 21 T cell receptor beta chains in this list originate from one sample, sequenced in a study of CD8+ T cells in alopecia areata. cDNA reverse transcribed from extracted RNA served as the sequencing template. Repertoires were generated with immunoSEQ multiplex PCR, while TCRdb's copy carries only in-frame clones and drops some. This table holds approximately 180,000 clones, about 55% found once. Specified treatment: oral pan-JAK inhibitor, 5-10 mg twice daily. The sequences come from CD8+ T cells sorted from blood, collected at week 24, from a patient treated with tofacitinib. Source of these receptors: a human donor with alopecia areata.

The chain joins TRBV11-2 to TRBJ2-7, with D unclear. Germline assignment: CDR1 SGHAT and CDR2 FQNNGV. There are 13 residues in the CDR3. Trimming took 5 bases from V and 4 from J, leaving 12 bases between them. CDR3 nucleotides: TGTGCCAGCAGCGCCACCCACTTATACGAGCAGTACTTC. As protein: CASSATHLYEQYF.

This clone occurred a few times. CDR3 in DNA: TGTGCCAGCAGCTTTGGGCCAGCAAATCAGCCCCAGCATTTT. Translated: CASSFGPANQPQHF. V gene TRBV5-6 combines with J gene TRBJ1-5; D unclear. V shed 2 bases and J shed 4 bases, with 10 bases lying between them. The CDR3 is 14 residues long. The germline V gene encodes CDR1 SGHDT and CDR2 YYEEEE.

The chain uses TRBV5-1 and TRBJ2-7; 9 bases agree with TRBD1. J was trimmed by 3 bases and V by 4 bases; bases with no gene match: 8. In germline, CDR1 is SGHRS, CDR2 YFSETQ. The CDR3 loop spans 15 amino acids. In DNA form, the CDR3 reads TGCGCCAGCAGCGTGACAGGGGGACTTAACTACGAGCAGTACTTC. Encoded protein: CASSVTGGLNYEQYF.

The CDR3 here is CAWSAVSSYNEQFF. In DNA, the CDR3 is TGTGCCTGGTCCGCGGTTAGCTCCTACAATGAGCAGTTCTTC. This rearrangement joins TRBV30 to TRBJ2-1; D gene unclear. Germline V lookup: CDR1 GTSNPN, CDR2 SVGIG (reference sequence). The CDR3 covers 14 residues. Trimming pared 5 bases from V and 0 bases from J, leaving 11 bases between.

The CDR3 nucleotides read TGCAGCGTTGAAGGGGCCGATGAGGGCAGGGGCTATGGCTACACCTTC. Translated, it gives CSVEGADEGRGYGYTF. The rearrangement links TRBV29-1 to TRBJ1-2; TRBD1 is a possible D gene (6 bases). CDR3 size: 16 residues. The V gene's germline CDR1 is SQVTM and CDR2 ANQGSEA. The V and J ends lost 1 base and 4 bases respectively, with 19 bases between them.

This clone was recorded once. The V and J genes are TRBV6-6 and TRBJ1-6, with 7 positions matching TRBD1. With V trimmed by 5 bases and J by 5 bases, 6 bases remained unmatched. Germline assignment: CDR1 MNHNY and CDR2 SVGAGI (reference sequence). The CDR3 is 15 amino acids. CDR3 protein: CASSDPGQNNSPLHF. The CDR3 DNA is TGTGCCAGCAGTGATCCGGGACAGAATAATTCACCCCTCCACTTT.

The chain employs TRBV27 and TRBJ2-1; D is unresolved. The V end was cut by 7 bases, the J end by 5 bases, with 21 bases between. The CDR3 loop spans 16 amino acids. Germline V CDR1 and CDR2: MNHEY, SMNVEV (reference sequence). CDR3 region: CASIGVGPPTNNEQFF. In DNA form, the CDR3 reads TGTGCCAGCATTGGGGTCGGACCACCGACGAACAATGAGCAGTTCTTC.

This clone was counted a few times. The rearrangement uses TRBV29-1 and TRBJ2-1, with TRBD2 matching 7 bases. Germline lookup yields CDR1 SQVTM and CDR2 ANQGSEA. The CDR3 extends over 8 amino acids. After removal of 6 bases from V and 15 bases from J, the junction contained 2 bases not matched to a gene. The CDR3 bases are TGCAGCGTACCGGGGGGGTTCTTC. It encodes CSVPGGFF.

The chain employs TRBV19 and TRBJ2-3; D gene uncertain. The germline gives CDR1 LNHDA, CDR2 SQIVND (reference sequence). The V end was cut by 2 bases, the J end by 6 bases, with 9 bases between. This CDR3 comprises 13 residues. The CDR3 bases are TGTGCCAGTAGTATATATGTATCGGATACGCAGTATTTT. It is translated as CASSIYVSDTQYF.

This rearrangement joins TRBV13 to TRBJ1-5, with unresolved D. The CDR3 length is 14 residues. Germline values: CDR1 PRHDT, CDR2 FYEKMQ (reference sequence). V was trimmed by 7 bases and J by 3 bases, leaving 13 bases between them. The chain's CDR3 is CASNEAGSNQPQHF. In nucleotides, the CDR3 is TGTGCCAGCAATGAGGCGGGGTCCAATCAGCCCCAGCATTTT. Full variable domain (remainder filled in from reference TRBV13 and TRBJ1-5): AAGVIQSPRHLIKEKRETATLKCYPIPRHDTVYWYQQGPGQDPQFLISFYEKMQSDKGSIPDRFSAQQFSDYHSELNMSSLELGDSALYFCASNEAGSNQPQHFGDGTRLSIL.

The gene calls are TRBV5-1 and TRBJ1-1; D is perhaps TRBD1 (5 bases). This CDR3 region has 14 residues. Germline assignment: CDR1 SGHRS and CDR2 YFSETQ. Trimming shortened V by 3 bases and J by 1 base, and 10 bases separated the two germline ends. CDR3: CASSWKQGNTEAFF. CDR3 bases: TGCGCCAGCAGCTGGAAGCAGGGGAACACTGAAGCTTTCTTT.

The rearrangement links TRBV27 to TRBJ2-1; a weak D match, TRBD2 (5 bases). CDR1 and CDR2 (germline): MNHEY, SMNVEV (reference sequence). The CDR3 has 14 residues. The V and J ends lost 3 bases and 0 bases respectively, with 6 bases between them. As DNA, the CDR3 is TGTGCCAGCAGTTTTGGGAGCTCCTACAATGAGCAGTTCTTC. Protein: CASSFGSSYNEQFF.

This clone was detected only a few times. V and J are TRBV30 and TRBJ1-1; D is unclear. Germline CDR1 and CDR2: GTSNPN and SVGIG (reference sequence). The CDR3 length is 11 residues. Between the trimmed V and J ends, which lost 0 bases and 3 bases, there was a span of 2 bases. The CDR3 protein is CAWSVDTEAFF. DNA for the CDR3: TGTGCCTGGAGTGTGGACACTGAAGCTTTCTTT.

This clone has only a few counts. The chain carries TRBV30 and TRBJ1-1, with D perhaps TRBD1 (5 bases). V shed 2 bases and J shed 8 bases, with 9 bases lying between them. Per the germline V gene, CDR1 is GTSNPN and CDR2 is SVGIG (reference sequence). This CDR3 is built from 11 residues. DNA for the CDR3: TGTGCCTGGAGTACGACAGCCGAAGCTTTCTTT. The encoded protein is CAWSTTAEAFF.

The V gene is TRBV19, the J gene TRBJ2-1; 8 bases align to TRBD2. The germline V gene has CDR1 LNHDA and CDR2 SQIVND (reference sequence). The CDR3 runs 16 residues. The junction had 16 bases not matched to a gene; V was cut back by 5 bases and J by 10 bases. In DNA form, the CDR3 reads TGTGCCAGTAGTGTCGTGGCGGGGGGCTTAGCGGCGGAGCAGTTCTTC. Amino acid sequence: CASSVVAGGLAAEQFF.

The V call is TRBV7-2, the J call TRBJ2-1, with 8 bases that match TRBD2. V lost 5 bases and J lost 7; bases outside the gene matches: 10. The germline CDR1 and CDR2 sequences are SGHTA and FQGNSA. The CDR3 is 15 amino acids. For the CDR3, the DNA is TGTGCCAGCAGCCCCCTAGCGGGCGGCTGGAATGAGCAGTTCTTC. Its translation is CASSPLAGGWNEQFF. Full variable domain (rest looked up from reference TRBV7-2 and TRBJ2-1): GAGVSQSPSNKVTEKGKDVELRCDPISGHTALYWYRQSLGQGLEFLIYFQGNSAPDKSGLPSDRFSAERTGGSVSTLTIQRTQQEDSAVYLCASSPLAGGWNEQFFGPGTRLTVL.

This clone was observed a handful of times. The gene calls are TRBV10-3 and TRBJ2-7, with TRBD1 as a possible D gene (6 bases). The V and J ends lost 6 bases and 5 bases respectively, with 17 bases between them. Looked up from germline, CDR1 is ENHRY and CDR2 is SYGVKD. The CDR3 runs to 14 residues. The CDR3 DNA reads TGTGCCATCAGGACCGGGACAACGGACCACGAGCAGTACTTC. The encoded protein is CAIRTGTTDHEQYF.

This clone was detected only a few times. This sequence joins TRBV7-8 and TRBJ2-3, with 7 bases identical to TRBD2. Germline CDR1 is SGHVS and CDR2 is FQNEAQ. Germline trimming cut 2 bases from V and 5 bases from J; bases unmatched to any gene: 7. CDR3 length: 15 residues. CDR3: CASSLTGGGGDTQYF. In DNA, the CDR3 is TGTGCCAGCAGCTTAACGGGCGGGGGTGGAGATACGCAGTATTTT.

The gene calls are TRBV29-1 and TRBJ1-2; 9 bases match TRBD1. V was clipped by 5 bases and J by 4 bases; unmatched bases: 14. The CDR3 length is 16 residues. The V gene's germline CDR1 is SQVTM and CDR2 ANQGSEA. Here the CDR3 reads CSVKGQGAPGGYGYTF. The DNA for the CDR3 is TGCAGCGTTAAGGGACAGGGTGCGCCTGGCGGCTATGGCTACACCTTC.

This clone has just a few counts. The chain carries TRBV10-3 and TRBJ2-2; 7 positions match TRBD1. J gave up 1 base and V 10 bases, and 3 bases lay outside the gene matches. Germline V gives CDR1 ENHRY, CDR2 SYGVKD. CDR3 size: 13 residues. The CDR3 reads CASTGVNTGELFF. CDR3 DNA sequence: TGTGCCAGTACAGGGGTGAACACCGGGGAGCTGTTTTTT.

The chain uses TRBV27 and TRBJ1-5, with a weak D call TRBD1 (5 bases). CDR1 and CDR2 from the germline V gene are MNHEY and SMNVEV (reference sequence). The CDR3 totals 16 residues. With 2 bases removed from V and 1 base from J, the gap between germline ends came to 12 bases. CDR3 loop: CASSLGGGNSNQPQHF. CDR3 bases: TGTGCCAGCAGTTTAGGCGGGGGGAACAGCAATCAGCCCCAGCATTTT.